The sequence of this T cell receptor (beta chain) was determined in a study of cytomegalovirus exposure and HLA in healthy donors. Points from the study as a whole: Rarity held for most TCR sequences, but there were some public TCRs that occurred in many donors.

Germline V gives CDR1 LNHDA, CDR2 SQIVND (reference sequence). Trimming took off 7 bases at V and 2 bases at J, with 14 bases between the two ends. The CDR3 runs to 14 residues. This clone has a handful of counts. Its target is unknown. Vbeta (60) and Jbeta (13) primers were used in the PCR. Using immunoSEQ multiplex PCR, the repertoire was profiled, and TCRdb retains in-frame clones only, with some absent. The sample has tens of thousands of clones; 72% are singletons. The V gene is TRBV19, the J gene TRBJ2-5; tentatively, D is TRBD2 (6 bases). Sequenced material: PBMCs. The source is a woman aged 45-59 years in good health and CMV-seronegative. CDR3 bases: TGTGCCAGTAACGGGGGACTGATACAAGAGACCCAGTACTTC. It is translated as CASNGGLIQETQYF. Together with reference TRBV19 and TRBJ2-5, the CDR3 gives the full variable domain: DGGITQSPKYLFRKEGQNVTLSCEQNLNHDAMYWYRQDPGQGLRLIYYSQIVNDFQKGDIAEGYSVSREKKESFPLTVTSAQKNPTAFYLCASNGGLIQETQYFGPGTRLLVL.